The 24 T cell receptor beta chains given below trace back to one sample, sequenced in a study of Ad26.COV2.S vaccination and SARS-CoV-2 variants. The treatment here: 15 to 20 received Ad26.COV2.S at low or high dose, single or two shots; about 5 received placebo; per-sample allocation not given. Each sample was drawn 63 days after the first injection (of vaccine or placebo). Assay: immunoSEQ multiplex PCR; the TCRdb copy retains only in-frame clones and omits some. The sample contains hundreds of thousands of clones, about 87% of which appear only once. Sequencing used peripheral blood, obtained in a trial of Ad26.COV2.S vaccine versus placebo. The source is a person between 18 and 59 years old who received the Ad26.COV2.S COVID-19 vaccine or a placebo.

The rearrangement joins TRBV29-1 to TRBJ2-3, with TRBD2 identical over 10 bases. The CDR3 is 14 amino acids. The germline CDR1 and CDR2 sequences are SQVTM and ANQGSEA. J gave up 4 bases and V 2 bases, and 3 bases lay outside the gene matches. The CDR3 is CSVETSGIADTQYF. In DNA, the CDR3 is TGCAGCGTTGAAACTAGCGGGATCGCAGATACGCAGTATTTT.

The chain employs TRBV6-5 and TRBJ2-7; 10 bases align to TRBD1. CDR3 length: 15 residues. The germline CDR1 and CDR2 sequences are MNHEY and SVGAGI. V lost 6 bases to trimming and J lost 4 bases; unmatched junction nucleotides: 9. The CDR3, as DNA: TGTGCCAGCAGGTCACCGGGACAGGGGAAATACGAGCAGTACTTC. Protein product: CASRSPGQGKYEQYF.

CDR3 protein: CASSRGRGYGYTF. Written as DNA, the CDR3 is TGTGCCAGCAGCCGGGGCAGGGGGTATGGCTACACCTTC. V is TRBV3-1 (or the pseudogene TRBV3-2) and J is TRBJ1-2; 7 positions match TRBD1. CDR1 is LGHDT, CDR2 YNNKEL, per germline (reference sequence). The CDR3 has 13 residues. V lost 4 bases to trimming and J lost 5 bases; unmatched junction nucleotides: 4.

V is TRBV7-3 and J is TRBJ2-5; 11 bases agree with TRBD2. CDR1 and CDR2 from the germline V gene are SGHTA and FQGTGA. The CDR3 spans 14 residues. V was clipped by 10 bases and J by 4 bases; unmatched bases: 8. The CDR3 sequence: CATPLAGVPETQYF. CDR3 coding DNA: TGTGCCACCCCACTAGCGGGAGTCCCAGAGACCCAGTACTTC.

The J gene is TRBJ2-3, the V gene TRBV29-1, with 12 bases aligning to TRBD1. The germline CDR1 and CDR2 sequences are SQVTM and ANQGSEA. J lost 4 bases, V lost 3 bases, and 8 bases had no gene match. CDR3 length: 16 residues. This CDR3 is CSVDLGTGGRADTQYF. For the CDR3, the DNA is TGCAGCGTTGACCTCGGGACAGGGGGCAGGGCAGATACGCAGTATTTT.

This sequence joins TRBV7-7 and TRBJ2-5; D ambiguous. The CDR3 is made up of 13 amino acids. The germline CDR1 and CDR2 sequences are SSHAT and FNYEAQ (reference sequence). V lost 5 bases and J lost 5, with 12 bases in between. The CDR3 loop is CASSRRVEETQYF. Here the CDR3 DNA reads TGTGCCAGCAGCCGTAGGGTGGAGGAGACCCAGTACTTC.

The chain carries TRBV5-1 and TRBJ1-1, with D possibly being TRBD1 (5 bases). Between the trimmed V and J ends, which lost 3 bases and 5 bases, there was a span of 17 bases. CDR1 and CDR2 from the germline V gene are SGHRS and YFSETQ. This CDR3 contains 15 residues. CDR3 nucleotides: TGCGCCAGCAGCTGGACACGACAGCTTAAGACTGAAGCTTTCTTT. The encoded protein is CASSWTRQLKTEAFF. Drawing the rest from reference TRBV5-1 and TRBJ1-1, the complete variable domain is KAGVTQTPRYLIKTRGQQVTLSCSPISGHRSVSWYQQTPGQGLQFLFEYFSETQRNKGNFPGRFSGRQFSNSRSEMNVSTLELGDSALYLCASSWTRQLKTEAFFGQGTRLTVV.

For the CDR3, the DNA is TGTGCCAGCAGTGTGGATGAGGAGCAGTACTTC. Translated: CASSVDEEQYF. This chain links TRBV2 with TRBJ2-7; D remains ambiguous. The CDR3 is 11 residues long. V dropped 4 bases and J dropped 7 bases, with 8 bases sitting between them. Germline V lookup: CDR1 SNHLY, CDR2 FYNNEI.

The V and J genes are TRBV7-9 and TRBJ1-5; no clear D. The V gene lost 2 bases and the J gene lost 4 bases, with 9 bases spanning the gap. Germline lookup yields CDR1 SEHNR and CDR2 FQNEAQ (reference sequence). The CDR3 is made up of 14 amino acids. The CDR3 DNA reads as TGTGCCAGCAGCTTAATGTATGAGAATCAGCCCCAGCATTTT. It codes for CASSLMYENQPQHF.

A few counts support this clone. The CDR3 sequence: CATNNGADYNEQFF. As DNA, the CDR3 is TGTGCCACCAACAACGGAGCGGACTACAATGAGCAGTTCTTC. This chain uses TRBV27 with TRBJ2-1; tentatively, D is TRBD2 (5 bases). CDR3 size: 14 residues. Trimming left V 10 bases short and J 3 bases short, with 16 bases between. The V gene's germline CDR1 is MNHEY and CDR2 SMNVEV (reference sequence).

This chain uses TRBV24-1 with TRBJ2-2; TRBD1 agrees at 8 bases. With V trimmed by 5 bases and J by 7 bases, 5 bases remained unmatched. This CDR3 is built from 14 residues. Germline assignment: CDR1 KGHDR and CDR2 SFDVKD. CDR3 loop: CATSARGQGGELFF. CDR3 sequence (DNA): TGTGCCACCAGTGCCAGGGGGCAAGGCGGGGAGCTGTTTTTT.

This rearrangement joins TRBV20-1 to TRBJ2-1; D is uncertain. This CDR3 spans 15 amino acids. The V end was cut by 3 bases, the J end by 0 bases, with 12 bases between. Germline loops: CDR1 DFQATT, CDR2 SNEGSKA (reference sequence). CDR3 coding DNA: TGCAGTGCTAGTGTCTTCGCTTTCTCCTACAATGAGCAGTTCTTC. Protein product: CSASVFAFSYNEQFF.

The chain couples TRBV7-2 to TRBJ1-1; D possibly corresponds to TRBD1 (5 bases). Germline V gene sequence: CDR1 SGHTA, CDR2 FQGNSA. V was pared by 4 bases and J by 2 bases, with 20 bases between. The CDR3 consists of 17 residues. CDR3 DNA sequence: TGTGCCAGCAGCTCCCCCCTCCTAGACAGACTCAACACTGAAGCTTTCTTT. This codes for CASSSPLLDRLNTEAFF.

This clone has a handful of counts. The rearrangement uses TRBV4-3 and TRBJ2-1; D perhaps matches TRBD2 (5 bases). Trimming took 4 bases from V and 10 from J, leaving 20 bases between them. The CDR3 runs 15 residues. CDR1 LGHNA and CDR2 YSLEER come from the germline V gene. CDR3 DNA: TGCGCCAGCAGCCGGGGAGAGTCAGAACCGGGCGAGCAGTTCTTC. Residues: CASSRGESEPGEQFF.

The gene calls are TRBV5-6 and TRBJ2-7, with TRBD1 identical over 12 bases. This CDR3 spans 15 amino acids. The V gene end was trimmed by 4 bases and the J gene end by 3 bases; junction bases not matched to a gene: 5. The V gene's germline CDR1 is SGHDT and CDR2 YYEEEE. CDR3 in DNA: TGTGCCAGCAGCGCGGGGACAGGGGGCTTCTACGAGCAGTACTTC. Protein product: CASSAGTGGFYEQYF.

J is TRBJ2-7 and V is TRBV3-1 (or the pseudogene TRBV3-2); TRBD2 matches at 9 bases. The CDR3 is 16 amino acids. Germline CDR1 reads LGHDT; CDR2 reads YNNKEL (reference sequence). Losses at the gene ends were 4 bases for V and 0 bases for J; bases not matched to a gene: 7. The CDR3 nucleotides are TGTGCCAGCAGCCCCCAGGGTAGCGGGAGCTCCTACGAGCAGTACTTC. Translated: CASSPQGSGSSYEQYF.

As DNA, the CDR3 is TGCGCCAGGGAGGGACAGGAGAACACTGAAGCTTTCTTT. Translated: CAREGQENTEAFF. The gene calls are TRBV23-1 and TRBJ1-1, with 8 bases identical to TRBD1. TRBV23-1 is classed as an ORF, of uncertain function. The V segment lost 9 bases and the J segment 1 base; nucleotides outside the gene matches: 4. The CDR3 covers 13 residues.

This chain connects TRBV9 to TRBJ2-3; tentative D call: TRBD2 (6 bases). CDR1 SGDLS and CDR2 YYNGEE come from the germline V gene. The CDR3 extends over 14 amino acids. Trimming stripped 3 bases from V and 4 bases from J, with 12 bases between. The CDR3 DNA follows: TGTGCCAGCAGCGATCCGGGACTTTCAGATACGCAGTATTTT. Its protein product is CASSDPGLSDTQYF.

This clone was detected only a few times. This rearrangement joins TRBV11-2 to TRBJ1-2, with D maybe TRBD1 (5 bases). This CDR3 has 14 amino acids. V dropped 8 bases and J dropped 2 bases, with 15 bases sitting between them. The germline CDR1 and CDR2 sequences are SGHAT and FQNNGV. The CDR3 bases are TGTGCCAGCGGGCTCGTACGGGGGAACTATGGCTACACCTTC. It specifies CASGLVRGNYGYTF.

The V and J genes are TRBV10-3 and TRBJ1-1; D is ambiguous. Germline V gene data show CDR1 as ENHRY and CDR2 as SYGVKD. Trimming removed 6 bases at V and 5 bases at J, with 13 bases between. The CDR3 sequence is 13 residues long. This chain's CDR3 is CAIRTSEGTEAFF. The DNA of the CDR3 is TGTGCCATCAGGACCTCGGAAGGTACTGAAGCTTTCTTT.

The CDR3 DNA reads TGCAGCGGCAGGGGGCCGGGCAATCAGCCCCAGCATTTT. Translating gives CSGRGPGNQPQHF. V gene TRBV29-1 combines with J gene TRBJ1-5, with 8 bases aligning to TRBD1. Germline values: CDR1 SQVTM, CDR2 ANQGSEA. V dropped 7 bases and J dropped 2; count of bases not matched to a gene: 4. The CDR3 spans 13 residues.

V gene TRBV6-2 or TRBV6-3 combines with J gene TRBJ2-2; D is perhaps TRBD1 or TRBD2 (5 bases each). The CDR3 runs to 16 residues. The ends were cut back, 6 bases at V and 2 bases at J, with 16 bases in the middle. In germline, CDR1 is MNHEY, CDR2 SVGEGT. This CDR3 reads CASRPSRGRNTGELFF. As DNA, the CDR3 is TGTGCCAGCAGGCCTTCCCGGGGCCGAAACACCGGGGAGCTGTTTTTT.

The chain couples TRBV3-1 (or the pseudogene TRBV3-2) to TRBJ2-3; no definite D call. CDR1 and CDR2 (germline): LGHDT, YNNKEL (reference sequence). Between the trimmed V and J ends, which lost 1 base and 13 bases, there was a span of 9 bases. The CDR3 contains 11 residues. The CDR3 loop is CASSQGVIKYF. The CDR3 bases are TGTGCCAGCAGCCAAGGTGTTATCAAGTATTTT.

The rearrangement links TRBV3-1 (or the pseudogene TRBV3-2) to TRBJ2-1; the D gene is possibly TRBD2 (5 bases). V was cut by 4 bases and J by 10 bases, with 11 bases left in between. The germline V gene has CDR1 LGHDT and CDR2 YNNKEL (reference sequence). The length of the CDR3 is 12 residues. The CDR3 DNA reads TGTGCCAGCAGCCGCCCACGAGGGGAGCAGTTCTTC. It codes for CASSRPRGEQFF.